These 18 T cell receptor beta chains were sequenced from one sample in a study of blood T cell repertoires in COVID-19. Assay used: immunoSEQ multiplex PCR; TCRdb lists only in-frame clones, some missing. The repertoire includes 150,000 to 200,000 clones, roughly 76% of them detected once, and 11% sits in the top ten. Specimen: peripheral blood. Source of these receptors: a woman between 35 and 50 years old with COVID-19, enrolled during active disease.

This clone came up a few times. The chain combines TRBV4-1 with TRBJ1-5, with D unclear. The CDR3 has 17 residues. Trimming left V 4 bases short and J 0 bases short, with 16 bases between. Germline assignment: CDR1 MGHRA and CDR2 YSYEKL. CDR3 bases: TGCGCCAGCAGCCCCCTCAGCGGACGGAGTAGCAATCAGCCCCAGCATTTT. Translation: CASSPLSGRSSNQPQHF.

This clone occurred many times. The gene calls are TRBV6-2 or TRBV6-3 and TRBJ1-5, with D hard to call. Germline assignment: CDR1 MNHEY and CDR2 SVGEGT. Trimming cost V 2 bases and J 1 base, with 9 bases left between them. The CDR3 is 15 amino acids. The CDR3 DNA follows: TGTGCCAGCAGTTACATGGAGAGAAGCAATCAGCCCCAGCATTTT. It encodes CASSYMERSNQPQHF.

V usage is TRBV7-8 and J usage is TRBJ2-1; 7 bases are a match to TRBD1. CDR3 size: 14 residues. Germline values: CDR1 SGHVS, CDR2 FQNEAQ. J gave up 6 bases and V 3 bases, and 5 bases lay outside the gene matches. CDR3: CASSLQGQTNEQFF. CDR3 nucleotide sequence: TGTGCCAGCAGCTTGCAGGGACAGACCAATGAGCAGTTCTTC.

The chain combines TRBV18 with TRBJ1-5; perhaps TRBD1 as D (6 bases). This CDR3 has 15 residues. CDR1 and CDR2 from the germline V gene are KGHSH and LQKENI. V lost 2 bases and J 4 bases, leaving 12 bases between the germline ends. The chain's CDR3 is CASSPATGRNQPQHF. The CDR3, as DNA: TGTGCCAGCTCACCAGCGACAGGCAGAAATCAGCCCCAGCATTTT.

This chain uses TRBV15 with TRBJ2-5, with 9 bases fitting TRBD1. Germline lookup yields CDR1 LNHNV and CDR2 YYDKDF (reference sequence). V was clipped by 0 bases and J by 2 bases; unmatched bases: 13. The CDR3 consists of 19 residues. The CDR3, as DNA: TGTGCCACCAGCAGAGATTACGTGGGACAGGGCGGAGGGCAAGAGACCCAGTACTTC. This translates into CATSRDYVGQGGGQETQYF. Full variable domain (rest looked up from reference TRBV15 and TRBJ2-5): DAMVIQNPRYQVTQFGKPVTLSCSQTLNHNVMYWYQQKSSQAPKLLFHYYDKDFNNEADTPDNFQSRRPNTSFCFLDIRSPGLGDTAMYLCATSRDYVGQGGGQETQYFGPGTRLLVL.

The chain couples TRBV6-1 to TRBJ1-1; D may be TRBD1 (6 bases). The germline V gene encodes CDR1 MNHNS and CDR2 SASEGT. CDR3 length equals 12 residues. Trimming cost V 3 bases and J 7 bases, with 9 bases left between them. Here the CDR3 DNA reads TGTGCCAGCAGTGAGCGGACAGATGAAGCTTTCTTT. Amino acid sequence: CASSERTDEAFF.

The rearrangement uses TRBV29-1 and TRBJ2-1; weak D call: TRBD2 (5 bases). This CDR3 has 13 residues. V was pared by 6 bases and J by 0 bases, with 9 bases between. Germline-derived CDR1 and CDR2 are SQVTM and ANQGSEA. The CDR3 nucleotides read TGCAGCGTCCGGGGAAGCTCCTACAATGAGCAGTTCTTC. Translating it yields CSVRGSSYNEQFF.

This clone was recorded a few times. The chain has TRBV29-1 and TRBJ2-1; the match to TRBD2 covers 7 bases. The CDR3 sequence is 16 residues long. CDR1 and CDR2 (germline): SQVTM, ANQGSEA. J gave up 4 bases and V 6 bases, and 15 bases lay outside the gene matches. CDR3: CSVFSSQAGSYNEQFF. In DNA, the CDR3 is TGCAGCGTCTTCTCCTCTCAAGCGGGGTCTTACAATGAGCAGTTCTTC.

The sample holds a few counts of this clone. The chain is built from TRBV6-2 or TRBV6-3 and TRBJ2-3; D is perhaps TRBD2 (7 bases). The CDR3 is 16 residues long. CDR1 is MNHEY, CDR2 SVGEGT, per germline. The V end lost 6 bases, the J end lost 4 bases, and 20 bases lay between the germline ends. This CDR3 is CASSPRRGGGPDTQYF. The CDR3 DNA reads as TGTGCCAGCAGCCCTCGGCGAGGGGGGGGCCCAGATACGCAGTATTTT.

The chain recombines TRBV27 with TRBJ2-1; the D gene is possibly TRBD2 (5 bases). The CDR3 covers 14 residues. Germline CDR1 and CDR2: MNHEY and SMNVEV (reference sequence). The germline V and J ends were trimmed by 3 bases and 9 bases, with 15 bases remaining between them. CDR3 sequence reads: CASSLMSNRGEQFF. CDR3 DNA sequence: TGTGCCAGCAGTTTGATGTCCAATCGGGGTGAGCAGTTCTTC.

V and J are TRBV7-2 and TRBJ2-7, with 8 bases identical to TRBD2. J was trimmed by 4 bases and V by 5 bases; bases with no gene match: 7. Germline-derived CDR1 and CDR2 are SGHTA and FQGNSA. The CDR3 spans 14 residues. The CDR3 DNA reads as TGTGCCAGCAGCCAAACAGCGGGAGTATACGAGCAGTACTTC. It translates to CASSQTAGVYEQYF.

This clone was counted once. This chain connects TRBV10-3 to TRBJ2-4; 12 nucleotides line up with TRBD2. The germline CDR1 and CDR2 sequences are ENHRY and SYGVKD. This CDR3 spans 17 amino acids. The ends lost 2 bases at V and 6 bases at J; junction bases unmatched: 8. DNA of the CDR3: TGTGCCATCAGTGAGACGCTGATACTAGCGGGGGGAAACATTCAGTACTTC. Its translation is CAISETLILAGGNIQYF.

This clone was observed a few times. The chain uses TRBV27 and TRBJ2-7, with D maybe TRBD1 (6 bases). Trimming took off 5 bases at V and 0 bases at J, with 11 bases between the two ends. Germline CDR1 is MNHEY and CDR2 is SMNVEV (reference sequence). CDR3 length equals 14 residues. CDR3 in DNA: TGTGCCAGCAGTGCCGACAGGTCCTCCTACGAGCAGTACTTC. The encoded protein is CASSADRSSYEQYF.

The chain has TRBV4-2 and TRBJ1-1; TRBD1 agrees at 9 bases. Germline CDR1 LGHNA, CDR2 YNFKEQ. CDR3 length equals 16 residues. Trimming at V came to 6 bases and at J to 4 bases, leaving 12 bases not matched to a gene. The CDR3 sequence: CASSQAGTGIGTEAFF. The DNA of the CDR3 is TGTGCCAGCAGTCAGGCCGGGACAGGGATAGGCACTGAAGCTTTCTTT.

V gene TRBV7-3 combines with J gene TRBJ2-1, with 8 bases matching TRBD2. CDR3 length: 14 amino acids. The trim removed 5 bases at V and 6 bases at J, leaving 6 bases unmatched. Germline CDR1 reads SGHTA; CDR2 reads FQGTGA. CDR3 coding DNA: TGTGCCAGCAGCCCCCCCGGGACTAGCAATGAGCAGTTCTTC. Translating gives CASSPPGTSNEQFF.

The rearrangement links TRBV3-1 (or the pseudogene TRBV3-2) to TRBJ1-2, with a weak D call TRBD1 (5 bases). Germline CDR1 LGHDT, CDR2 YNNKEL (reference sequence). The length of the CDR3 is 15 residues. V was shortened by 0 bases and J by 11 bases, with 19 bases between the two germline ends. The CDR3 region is CASSQDRVGAARYTF. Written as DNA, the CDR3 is TGTGCCAGCAGCCAAGATCGGGTTGGGGCTGCAAGGTACACCTTC.

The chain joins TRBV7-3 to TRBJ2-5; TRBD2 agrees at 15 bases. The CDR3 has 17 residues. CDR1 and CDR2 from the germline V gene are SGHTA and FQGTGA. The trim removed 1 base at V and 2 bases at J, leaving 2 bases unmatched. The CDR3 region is CASSLRGLAGGQETQYF. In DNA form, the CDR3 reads TGTGCCAGCAGCTTAAGGGGACTAGCGGGGGGACAAGAGACCCAGTACTTC.

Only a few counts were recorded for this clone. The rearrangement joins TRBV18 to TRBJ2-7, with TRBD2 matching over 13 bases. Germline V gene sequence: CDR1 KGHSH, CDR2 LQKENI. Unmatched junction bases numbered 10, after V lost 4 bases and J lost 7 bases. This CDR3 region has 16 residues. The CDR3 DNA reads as TGTGCCAGCTCACAATCAGGACTAGCGGGAGTGGGAGAGCAGTACTTC. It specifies CASSQSGLAGVGEQYF.